This entry lists 23 T cell receptor beta chains sequenced from one sample in a study of T cells in localized non-small cell lung cancer (TCRdb year 2020). The method behind the library was the immunoSEQ multiplex PCR assay. TCRdb took this table from immuneACCESS and kept in-frame rearrangements with V and J called. Such tables lack part of the clones; where checked against another copy, unresolved V genes explain under half of the gap, and the rest is unexplained. The sample includes tens of thousands of clones, with approximately 91% observed a single time. 4% to 4.5% of the sample is taken by the ten largest. The sequenced sample was peripheral blood, obtained before any cancer treatment. Source of these receptors: a woman aged 40 to 75 with stage I lung adenocarcinoma.

The chain joins TRBV9 to TRBJ2-5; a weak D match, TRBD2 (5 bases). CDR3 length: 15 residues. Trimming pared 6 bases from V and 3 bases from J, leaving 18 bases between. CDR1 is SGDLS, CDR2 YYNGEE, per germline. As DNA, the CDR3 is TGTGCCAGCACACGCCAGGACTCCAGGAAAGAGACCCAGTACTTC. Its protein product is CASTRQDSRKETQYF.

The chain is built from TRBV7-7 and TRBJ2-7; perhaps TRBD2 as D (6 bases). The V end was cut by 5 bases, the J end by 5 bases, with 16 bases between. The germline gives CDR1 SSHAT, CDR2 FNYEAQ (reference sequence). CDR3 length: 14 amino acids. CDR3 in DNA: TGTGCCAGCAGCCCAGGGACTTACTTGGACGAGCAGTACTTC. This translates into CASSPGTYLDEQYF.

This sequence joins TRBV18 and TRBJ1-1; a weak D match, TRBD1 (5 bases). The germline V and J ends were trimmed by 5 bases and 1 base, with 14 bases remaining between them. The germline V gene has CDR1 KGHSH and CDR2 LQKENI. The CDR3 sequence is 15 residues long. The CDR3 sequence: CASSASGPTNTEAFF. CDR3 in DNA: TGTGCCAGCTCAGCGTCGGGACCGACGAACACTGAAGCTTTCTTT.

This clone came up once. The CDR3: CASSLGGTAQETQYF. DNA of the CDR3: TGTGCCAGCAGCTTAGGAGGGACAGCACAAGAGACCCAGTACTTC. V usage is TRBV5-4 and J usage is TRBJ2-5, with D possibly being TRBD1 (7 bases). Trimming left V 2 bases short and J 2 bases short, with 13 bases between. Germline V gene sequence: CDR1 SGHNT, CDR2 YYREEE (reference sequence). CDR3 size: 15 residues.

This clone was counted a single time. V and J are TRBV18 and TRBJ1-1; 7 positions match TRBD1. The germline gives CDR1 KGHSH, CDR2 LQKENI. CDR3 length: 14 residues. V dropped 2 bases and J dropped 5; count of bases not matched to a gene: 5. CDR3 in DNA: TGTGCCAGCTCACCAGCCACAGGGGTTACTGAAGCTTTCTTT. Encoded protein: CASSPATGVTEAFF.

J is TRBJ1-1 and V is TRBV11-3; no reliable D call. The germline V gene encodes CDR1 SGHNT and CDR2 YENEEA. The ends were cut back, 3 bases at V and 1 base at J, with 9 bases in the middle. CDR3 length: 14 amino acids. Here the CDR3 DNA reads TGTGCCAGCAGCTTGGGTTGGCAGAACACTGAAGCTTTCTTT. Translation gives CASSLGWQNTEAFF.

V and J are TRBV7-6 and TRBJ1-2; D ambiguous. The germline V and J ends were trimmed by 5 bases and 0 bases, with 13 bases remaining between them. The CDR3 spans 15 residues. The germline gives CDR1 SGHVS, CDR2 FNYEAQ. The CDR3 DNA follows: TGTGCCAGCAGCCTTAGCCCCAGCTCTAACTATGGCTACACCTTC. Encoded protein: CASSLSPSSNYGYTF.

The chain is built from TRBV5-4 and TRBJ1-1, with D unclear. The V end lost 0 bases, the J end lost 0 bases, and 3 bases lay between the germline ends. Germline V gene lookup returns CDR1 SGHNT and CDR2 YYREEE (reference sequence). The CDR3 contains 13 residues. CDR3 DNA: TGTGCCAGCAGCTTGGAGGTGAACACTGAAGCTTTCTTT. It codes for CASSLEVNTEAFF.

This chain connects TRBV9 to TRBJ1-1; D remains ambiguous. V was pared by 0 bases and J by 6 bases, with 15 bases between. There are 15 residues in the CDR3. CDR1 is SGDLS, CDR2 YYNGEE, per germline. CDR3 DNA: TGTGCCAGCAGCGTAGGGGGTGGCTCGAGCGCTGAAGCTTTCTTT. Residues: CASSVGGGSSAEAFF.

About this clone itself: Other DNA sequences in the same sample also yield this CDR3. The V gene is TRBV27, the J gene TRBJ2-3; D not certain. The CDR3 consists of 12 residues. V was pared by 2 bases and J by 5 bases, with 5 bases between. Germline V gives CDR1 MNHEY, CDR2 SMNVEV (reference sequence). In DNA, the CDR3 is TGTGCCAGCAGTTTAAACGGAGATACGCAGTATTTT. It translates to CASSLNGDTQYF.

This CDR3 is CASSKSGSTQYF. CDR3 nucleotide sequence: TGTGCCAGCAGCAAAAGCGGATCCACGCAGTATTTT. The rearrangement uses TRBV7-6 and TRBJ2-3, with D possibly matching TRBD2 (5 bases). From germline, CDR1 is SGHVS and CDR2 FNYEAQ. Trimming cost V 5 bases and J 9 bases, with 12 bases left between them. The CDR3 is made up of 12 amino acids.

The chain employs TRBV6-1 and TRBJ2-3; D gene ambiguous. The V gene's germline CDR1 is MNHNS and CDR2 SASEGT. Trimming removed 4 bases at V and 4 bases at J, with 12 bases between. This CDR3 has 14 amino acids. The CDR3 region has the DNA TGTGCCAGCAGTGCAGAGGTTTGGCCAGATACGCAGTATTTT. Its protein product is CASSAEVWPDTQYF.

This chain links TRBV7-8 with TRBJ2-2; the match to TRBD1 covers 7 bases. The CDR3 has 16 amino acids. Germline assignment: CDR1 SGHVS and CDR2 FQNEAQ. V shed 4 bases and J 0 bases; nucleotides not matched to a gene: 5. The CDR3 coding sequence is TGTGCCAGCAGCTCCCGCCAGGGGGCGAACACCGGGGAGCTGTTTTTT. Amino acid sequence: CASSSRQGANTGELFF.

This chain connects TRBV11-2 to TRBJ1-1, with D possibly matching TRBD1 (5 bases). Trimming cost V 1 base and J 6 bases, with 9 bases left between them. The CDR3 contains 13 residues. Per germline, CDR1 SGHAT and CDR2 FQNNGV. The CDR3 loop reads CASSLGLGAEAFF. As DNA, the CDR3 is TGTGCCAGCAGCTTAGGGCTGGGGGCTGAAGCTTTCTTT.

V gene TRBV5-8 combines with J gene TRBJ1-5; D gene unclear. Germline-derived CDR1 and CDR2 are SGHTS and YDEGEE. V dropped 4 bases and J dropped 5 bases, with 10 bases sitting between them. The CDR3 extends over 13 amino acids. The CDR3 sequence is CASSLIMDQPQHF. DNA of the CDR3: TGTGCCAGCAGCCTGATCATGGATCAGCCCCAGCATTTT.

The chain recombines TRBV5-4 with TRBJ2-3, with D perhaps matching TRBD1 (6 bases). The V end was cut by 5 bases, the J end by 0 bases, with 16 bases between. CDR1 is SGHNT and CDR2 is YYREEE in the germline V gene (reference sequence). CDR3 size: 16 residues. The CDR3, as DNA: TGTGCCAGCAGATCTAGAACAGGGTTCAGCACAGATACGCAGTATTTT. Its translation is CASRSRTGFSTDTQYF.

Points on this clone: The sample carries other DNA sequences with the same CDR3. V gene TRBV19 combines with J gene TRBJ2-5; D gene unclear. This CDR3 region has 12 residues. Between the trimmed V and J ends, which lost 3 bases and 5 bases, there was a span of 7 bases. CDR1 is LNHDA and CDR2 is SQIVND in the germline V gene (reference sequence). The CDR3: CASSISGETQYF. The DNA for the CDR3 is TGTGCCAGTAGTATTAGTGGGGAGACCCAGTACTTC.

This chain uses TRBV5-1 with TRBJ2-4, with 10 nucleotides matching TRBD2. The germline V gene has CDR1 SGHRS and CDR2 YFSETQ. The ends lost 3 bases at V and 6 bases at J; junction bases unmatched: 6. The CDR3 is 15 amino acids. CDR3 sequence (DNA): TGCGCCAGCAGCTCGGAAGGGACTAGCGTAAACATTCAGTACTTC. Translating gives CASSSEGTSVNIQYF. Looking up the rest from reference TRBV5-1 and TRBJ2-4 gives the full variable domain: KAGVTQTPRYLIKTRGQQVTLSCSPISGHRSVSWYQQTPGQGLQFLFEYFSETQRNKGNFPGRFSGRQFSNSRSEMNVSTLELGDSALYLCASSSEGTSVNIQYFGAGTRLSVL.

The gene calls are TRBV15 and TRBJ1-2, with D unresolved. V was trimmed by 3 bases and J by 6 bases, leaving 11 bases between them. This CDR3 region has 13 residues. CDR1 is LNHNV, CDR2 YYDKDF, per germline (reference sequence). The DNA of the CDR3 is TGTGCCACCAGCAGCTTACCGTCGCATGGCTACACCTTC. Encoded protein: CATSSLPSHGYTF. The whole variable domain, filled in from reference TRBV15 and TRBJ1-2, reads DAMVIQNPRYQVTQFGKPVTLSCSQTLNHNVMYWYQQKSSQAPKLLFHYYDKDFNNEADTPDNFQSRRPNTSFCFLDIRSPGLGDTAMYLCATSSLPSHGYTFGSGTRLTVV.

The chain uses TRBV2 and TRBJ2-7; D is undetermined. This CDR3 is built from 14 residues. The V and J ends lost 6 bases and 7 bases respectively, with 19 bases between them. The germline CDR1 and CDR2 sequences are SNHLY and FYNNEI. The CDR3 loop is CASRLPVFLAEQYF. CDR3 sequence (DNA): TGTGCCAGCAGATTGCCAGTCTTCCTTGCGGAGCAGTACTTC.

The genes are TRBV9 and TRBJ1-2; D is unresolved. With 0 bases removed from V and 4 bases from J, the gap between germline ends came to 10 bases. Per germline, CDR1 SGDLS and CDR2 YYNGEE. CDR3 size: 14 residues. CDR3 loop: CASSVGGSIYGYTF. Here the CDR3 DNA reads TGTGCCAGCAGCGTAGGTGGCAGTATCTATGGCTACACCTTC. The variable domain in full, completed from reference TRBV9 and TRBJ1-2, reads DSGVTQTPKHLITATGQRVTLRCSPRSGDLSVYWYQQSLDQGLQFLIQYYNGEERAKGNILERFSAQQFPDLHSELNLSSLELGDSALYFCASSVGGSIYGYTFGSGTRLTVV.

This chain connects TRBV11-2 to TRBJ1-2; TRBD1 agrees at 8 bases. The V and J ends lost 1 base and 4 bases, in that order; junction bases with no gene match: 8. Germline CDR1 is SGHAT and CDR2 is FQNNGV. The CDR3 extends over 16 amino acids. For the CDR3, the DNA is TGTGCCAGCAGCTTAGCGGTGACAGGGGATAGCTATGGCTACACCTTC. Translation: CASSLAVTGDSYGYTF.

Worth noting for this clone: The sample carries other DNA sequences with the same CDR3. The chain uses TRBV5-6 and TRBJ1-1; no definite D call. This CDR3 spans 12 amino acids. V was shortened by 0 bases and J by 3 bases, with 3 bases between the two germline ends. Germline loops: CDR1 SGHDT, CDR2 YYEEEE. The CDR3 spells CASSLGDTEAFF. In nucleotides, the CDR3 is TGTGCCAGCAGCTTGGGGGACACTGAAGCTTTCTTT.